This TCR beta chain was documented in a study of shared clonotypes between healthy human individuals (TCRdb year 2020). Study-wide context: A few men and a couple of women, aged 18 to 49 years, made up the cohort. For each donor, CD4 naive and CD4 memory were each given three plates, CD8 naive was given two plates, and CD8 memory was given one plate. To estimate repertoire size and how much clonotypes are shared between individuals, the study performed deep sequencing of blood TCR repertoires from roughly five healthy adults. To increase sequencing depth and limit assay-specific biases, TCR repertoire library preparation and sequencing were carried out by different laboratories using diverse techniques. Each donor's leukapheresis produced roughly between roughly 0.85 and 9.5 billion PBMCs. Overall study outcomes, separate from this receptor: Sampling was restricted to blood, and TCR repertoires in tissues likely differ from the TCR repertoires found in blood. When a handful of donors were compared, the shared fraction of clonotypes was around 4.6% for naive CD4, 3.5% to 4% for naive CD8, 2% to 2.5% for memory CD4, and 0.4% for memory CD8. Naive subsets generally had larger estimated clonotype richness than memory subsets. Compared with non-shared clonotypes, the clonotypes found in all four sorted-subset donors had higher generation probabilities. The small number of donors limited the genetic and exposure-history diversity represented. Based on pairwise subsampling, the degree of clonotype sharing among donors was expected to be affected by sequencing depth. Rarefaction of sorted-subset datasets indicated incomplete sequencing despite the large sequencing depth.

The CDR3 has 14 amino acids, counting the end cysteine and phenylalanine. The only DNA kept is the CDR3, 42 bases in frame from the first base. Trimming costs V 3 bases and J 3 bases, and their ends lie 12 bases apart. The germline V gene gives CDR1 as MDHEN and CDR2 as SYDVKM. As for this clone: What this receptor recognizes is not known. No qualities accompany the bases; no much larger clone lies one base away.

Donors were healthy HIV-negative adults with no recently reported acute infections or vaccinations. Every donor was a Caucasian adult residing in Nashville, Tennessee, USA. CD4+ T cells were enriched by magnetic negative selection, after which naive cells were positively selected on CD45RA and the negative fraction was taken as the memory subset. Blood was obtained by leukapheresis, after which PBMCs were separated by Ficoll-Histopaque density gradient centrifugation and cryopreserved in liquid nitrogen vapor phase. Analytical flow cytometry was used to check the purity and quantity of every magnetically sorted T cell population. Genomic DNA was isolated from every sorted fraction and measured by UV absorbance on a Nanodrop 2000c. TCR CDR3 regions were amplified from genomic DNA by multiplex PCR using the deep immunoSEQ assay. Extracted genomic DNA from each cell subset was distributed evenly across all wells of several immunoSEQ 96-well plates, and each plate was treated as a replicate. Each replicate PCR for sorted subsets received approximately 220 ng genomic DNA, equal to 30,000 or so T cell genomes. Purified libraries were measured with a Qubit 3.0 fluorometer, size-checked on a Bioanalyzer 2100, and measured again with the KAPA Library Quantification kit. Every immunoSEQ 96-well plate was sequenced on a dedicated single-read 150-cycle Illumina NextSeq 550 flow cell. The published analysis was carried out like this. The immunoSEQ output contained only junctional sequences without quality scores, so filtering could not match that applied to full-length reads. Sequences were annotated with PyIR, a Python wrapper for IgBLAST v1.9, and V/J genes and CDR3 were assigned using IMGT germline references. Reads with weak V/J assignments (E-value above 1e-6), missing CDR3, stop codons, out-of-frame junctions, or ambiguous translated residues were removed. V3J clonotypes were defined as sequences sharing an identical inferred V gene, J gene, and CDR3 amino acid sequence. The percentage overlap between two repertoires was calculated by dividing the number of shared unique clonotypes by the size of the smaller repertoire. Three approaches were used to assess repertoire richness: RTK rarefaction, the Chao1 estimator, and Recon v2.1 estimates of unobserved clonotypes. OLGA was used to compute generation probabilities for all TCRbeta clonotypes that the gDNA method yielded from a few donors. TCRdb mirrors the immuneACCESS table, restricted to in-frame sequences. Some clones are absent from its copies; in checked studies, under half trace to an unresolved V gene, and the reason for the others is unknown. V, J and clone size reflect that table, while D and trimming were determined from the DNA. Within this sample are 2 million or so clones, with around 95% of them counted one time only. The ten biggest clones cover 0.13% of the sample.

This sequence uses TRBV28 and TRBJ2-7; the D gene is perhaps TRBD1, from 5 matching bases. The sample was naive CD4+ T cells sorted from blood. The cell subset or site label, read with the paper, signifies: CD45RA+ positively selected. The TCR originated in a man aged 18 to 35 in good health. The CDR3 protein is CASSFADTLYEQYF. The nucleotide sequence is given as TGTGCCAGCAGTTTTGCGGACACCCTCTACGAGCAGTACTTC.